This TCR beta chain was sequenced in a study of T cells after yellow fever vaccination. Study as a whole: Preparing low-cell-number fractions relied on SMART-Seq v4 Ultra Low Input. Study conclusions and caveats: Most clones from primary vaccination were detected again post-booster (approximately 96% CD4, around 90% CD8). Few clonotypes appeared in both CD4 and CD8 compartments.

The germline CDR1 and CDR2 sequences are LNHDA and SQIVND (reference sequence). This CDR3 has 15 amino acids. V dropped 4 bases and J dropped 3 bases, with 13 bases sitting between them. In making TCR cDNA, 5'RACE template switching added a universal primer site and UMIs to it. TCRdb re-called the 5' RACE reads through MiXCR, storing one row per CDR3 protein. The sample carries hundreds of thousands of distinct CDR3 sequences, around 4% recorded once. The table lists this clonotype with many counts. Its target is not known. The specimen comprised PBMCs, sampled on the day of the yellow fever booster vaccination. This TCR was recovered from a man aged 18 to 30 who received the YFV17D yellow fever vaccine. The chain has TRBV19 and TRBJ2-1; possibly TRBD1 or TRBD2 for D (6 bases each). This CDR3 reads CASSRGGGDYNEQFF. Here the CDR3 DNA reads TGTGCCAGTAGTAGAGGAGGGGGAGACTACAATGAGCAGTTCTTC.